What follows describes a single T cell receptor beta chain. The data originate from a study of blood T cell repertoires in COVID-19. V lost 4 bases to trimming and J lost 4 bases; unmatched junction nucleotides: 6. Germline V gene sequence: CDR1 SGHVS, CDR2 FNYEAQ. The CDR3 length is 15 residues. Method: immunoSEQ multiplex PCR; TCRdb's copy keeps in-frame clones and lacks some. The sample shows some 120,000 clones, roughly 84% of them seen only once. The clonotype comes from a man between 60 and 75 years old with acute or convalescent COVID-19. The chain joins TRBV7-6 to TRBJ2-3, with 9 bases that match TRBD1. Sequenced: peripheral blood. The CDR3 bases are TGTGCCAGCAGCTCTGGACAGGGGATTTCAGATACGCAGTATTTT. Translating it yields CASSSGQGISDTQYF.